These T cell receptor beta chains were read from a single sample in a study of T cells after yellow fever vaccination. TCRdb passed the 5' RACE reads through MiXCR, listing each CDR3 protein once. The sample gives about 5,800 distinct CDR3 sequences, about 6.3% of which show up once; under 75% is in the top ten. This sample comprised PBMCs, either bulk or a sorted T-cell subset (CD4+, CD8+, memory, or dextramer-sorted; not recorded which), obtained roughly 15 days after the first yellow fever vaccination. Receptors were obtained from a man in his late teens or twenties who received the YFV17D yellow fever vaccine. The conserved cysteine and the conserved F or W are not part of the CDR3 here.

v_gene | CDR3aa
TRBV5-6 | ASSPELLHNEQF
TRBV5-6 | ASSLGSPYEQY
TRBV4-1 | ASSQELDAFAGEQF
TRBV7-2 | ASSFGTPMNTEAF
TRBV4-3 | ASSQGPYTYSSGNTIY
TRBV15 | ATSPGSSYEQY
TRBV20-1 | SASPRGVNTEAF
TRBV5-1 | ASERGSGETQY
TRBV4-3 | ASSQDHGQFLGGYT
TRBV12-3/TRBV12-4 | ASSSPVTSGQETQY
TRBV10-3 | AISVGTGGETQY